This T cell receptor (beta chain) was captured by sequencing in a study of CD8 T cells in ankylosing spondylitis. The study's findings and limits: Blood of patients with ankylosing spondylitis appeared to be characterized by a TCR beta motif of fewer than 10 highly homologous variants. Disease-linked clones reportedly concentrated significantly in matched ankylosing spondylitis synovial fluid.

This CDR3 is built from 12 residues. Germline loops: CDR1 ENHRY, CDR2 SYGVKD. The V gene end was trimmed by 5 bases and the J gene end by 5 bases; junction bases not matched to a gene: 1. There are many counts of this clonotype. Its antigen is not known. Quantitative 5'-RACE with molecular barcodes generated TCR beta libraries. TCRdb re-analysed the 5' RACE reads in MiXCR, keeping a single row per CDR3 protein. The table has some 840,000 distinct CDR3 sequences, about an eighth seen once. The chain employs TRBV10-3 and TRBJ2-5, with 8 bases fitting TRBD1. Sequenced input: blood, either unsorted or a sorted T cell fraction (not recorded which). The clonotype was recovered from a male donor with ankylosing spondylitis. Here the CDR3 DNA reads TGTGCCATCAGTAGACAGGGGGAGACCCAGTACTTC. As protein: CAISRQGETQYF.